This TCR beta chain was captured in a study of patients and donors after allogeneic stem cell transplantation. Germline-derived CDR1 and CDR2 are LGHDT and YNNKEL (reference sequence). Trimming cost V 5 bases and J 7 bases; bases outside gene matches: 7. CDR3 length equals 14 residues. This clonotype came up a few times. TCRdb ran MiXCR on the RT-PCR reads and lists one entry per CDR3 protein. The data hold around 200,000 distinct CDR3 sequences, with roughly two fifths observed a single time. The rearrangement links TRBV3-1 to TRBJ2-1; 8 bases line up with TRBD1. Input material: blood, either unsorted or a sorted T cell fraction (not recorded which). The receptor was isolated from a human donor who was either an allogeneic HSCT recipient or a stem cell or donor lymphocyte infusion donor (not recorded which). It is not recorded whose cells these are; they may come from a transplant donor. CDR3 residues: CASSVRDRKNEQFF. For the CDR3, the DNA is TGTGCCAGCAGCGTCCGGGACAGGAAGAATGAGCAGTTCTTC.